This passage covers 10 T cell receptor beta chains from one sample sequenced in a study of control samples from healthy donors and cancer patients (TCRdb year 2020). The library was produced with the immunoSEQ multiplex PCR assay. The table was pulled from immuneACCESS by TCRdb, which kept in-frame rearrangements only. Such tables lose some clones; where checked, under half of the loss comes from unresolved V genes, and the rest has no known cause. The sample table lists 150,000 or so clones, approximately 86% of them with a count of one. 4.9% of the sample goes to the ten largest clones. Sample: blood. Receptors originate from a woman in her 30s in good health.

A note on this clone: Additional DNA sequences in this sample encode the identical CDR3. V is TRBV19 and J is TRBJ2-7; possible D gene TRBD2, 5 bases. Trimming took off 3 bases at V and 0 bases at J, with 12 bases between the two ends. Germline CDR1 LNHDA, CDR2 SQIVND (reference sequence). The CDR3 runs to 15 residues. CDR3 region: CASSIYSGHSYEQYF. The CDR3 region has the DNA TGTGCCAGTAGTATCTACAGCGGCCACTCCTACGAGCAGTACTTC.

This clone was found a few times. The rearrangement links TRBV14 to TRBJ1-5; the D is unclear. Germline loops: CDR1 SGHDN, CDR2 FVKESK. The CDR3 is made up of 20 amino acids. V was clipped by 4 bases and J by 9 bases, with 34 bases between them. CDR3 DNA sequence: TGTGCCAGCAGCCCCAGGTGGACTCCCCAAAGAGAGCAATATAGTCGGCCCCAGCATTTT. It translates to CASSPRWTPQREQYSRPQHF.

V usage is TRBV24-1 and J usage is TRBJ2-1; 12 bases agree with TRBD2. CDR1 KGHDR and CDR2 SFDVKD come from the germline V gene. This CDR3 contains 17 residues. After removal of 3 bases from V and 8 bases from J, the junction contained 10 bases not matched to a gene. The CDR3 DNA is TGTGCCACCAGTGATCGGGGGGCTAGCGGGAGGGCGCATGAGCAGTTCTTC. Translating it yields CATSDRGASGRAHEQFF.

This CDR3 is CASSFQQDNRGETQYF. The CDR3 DNA reads as TGTGCCAGCAGTTTCCAGCAGGACAACAGGGGAGAGACCCAGTACTTC. This sequence joins TRBV6-2 or TRBV6-3 and TRBJ2-5; 7 nucleotides match TRBD1. The J segment lost 4 bases and the V segment lost 4 bases, leaving 12 bases of the junction unmatched. The germline gives CDR1 MNHEY, CDR2 SVGEGT. This CDR3 region has 16 residues.

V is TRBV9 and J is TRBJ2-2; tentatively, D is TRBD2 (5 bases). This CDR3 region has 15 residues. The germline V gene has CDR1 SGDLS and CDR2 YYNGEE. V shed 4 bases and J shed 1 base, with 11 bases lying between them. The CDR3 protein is CASSLGRENTGELFF. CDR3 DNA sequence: TGTGCCAGCAGCCTTGGACGGGAGAACACCGGGGAGCTGTTTTTT.

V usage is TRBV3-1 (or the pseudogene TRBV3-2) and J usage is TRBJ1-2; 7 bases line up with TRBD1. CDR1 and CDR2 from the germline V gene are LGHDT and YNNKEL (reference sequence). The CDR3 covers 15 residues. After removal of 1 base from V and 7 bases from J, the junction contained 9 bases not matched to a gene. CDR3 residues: CASSQVGGAGGGYTF. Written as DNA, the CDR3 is TGTGCCAGCAGCCAAGTTGGGGGCGCAGGGGGTGGCTACACCTTC.

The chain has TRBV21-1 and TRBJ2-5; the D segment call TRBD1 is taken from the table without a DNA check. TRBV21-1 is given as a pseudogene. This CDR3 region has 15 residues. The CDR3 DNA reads TGTGCCAGCAGCAAAAGGACAGGGAACTTGAGGACCCAGTACTTC. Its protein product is CASSKRTGNLRTQYF.

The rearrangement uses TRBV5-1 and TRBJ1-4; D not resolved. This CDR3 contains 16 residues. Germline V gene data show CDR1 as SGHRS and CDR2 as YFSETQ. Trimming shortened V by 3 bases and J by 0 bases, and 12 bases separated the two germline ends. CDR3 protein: CASSSGRWTTNEKLFF. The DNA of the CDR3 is TGCGCCAGCAGCTCCGGCAGGTGGACAACTAATGAAAAACTGTTTTTT.

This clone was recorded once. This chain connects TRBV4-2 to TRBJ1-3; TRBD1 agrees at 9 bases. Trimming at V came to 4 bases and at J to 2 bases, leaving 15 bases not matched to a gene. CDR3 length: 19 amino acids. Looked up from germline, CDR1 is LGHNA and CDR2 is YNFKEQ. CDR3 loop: CASSLTLTGGTGAGNTIYF. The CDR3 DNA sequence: TGTGCCAGCAGCCTTACACTTACAGGGGGCACGGGTGCTGGAAACACCATATATTTT.

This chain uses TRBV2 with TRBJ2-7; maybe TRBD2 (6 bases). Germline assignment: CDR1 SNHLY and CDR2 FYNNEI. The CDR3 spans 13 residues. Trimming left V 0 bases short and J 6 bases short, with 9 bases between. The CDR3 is CASSEAAGGEQYF. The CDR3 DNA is TGTGCCAGCAGTGAAGCAGCCGGGGGCGAGCAGTACTTC.